The 27 T cell receptor beta chains presented below share a single source sample, sequenced in a study of blood T cell repertoires in COVID-19. Clones were sequenced by immunoSEQ multiplex PCR, and TCRdb holds only the in-frame ones, with some missing. The table includes 200,000 to 250,000 clones, around 83% detected once. Material: peripheral blood. The receptor source for this set is a woman in her forties or fifties with COVID-19, enrolled during active disease.

J is TRBJ1-2 and V is TRBV6-2 or TRBV6-3; D gene unclear. The germline V gene has CDR1 MNHEY and CDR2 SVGEGT. V lost 3 bases and J 6 bases, leaving 14 bases between the germline ends. The CDR3 spans 14 residues. The DNA for the CDR3 is TGTGCCAGCAGTTATTACAGCGGGGTTGATGGCTACACCTTC. Protein: CASSYYSGVDGYTF.

The chain uses TRBV21-1 and TRBJ2-5; no check of the table's D call, TRBD2, against the DNA was made. TRBV21-1 is assigned pseudogene status. The CDR3 extends over 17 amino acids. In nucleotides, the CDR3 is TGTGCCAGCAGCAAAACGGGGCTAGCGGGGGTTTGTGAGACCCAGTACTTC. It encodes CASSKTGLAGVCETQYF.

There are a few counts of this clone. The V call is TRBV3-1 (or the pseudogene TRBV3-2), the J call TRBJ2-1; D gene unclear. The CDR3 sequence is 13 residues long. Germline V lookup: CDR1 LGHDT, CDR2 YNNKEL (reference sequence). V dropped 4 bases and J dropped 5 bases, with 9 bases sitting between them. This CDR3 is CASSLRLDNEQFF. The CDR3 coding sequence is TGTGCCAGCAGCCTTCGGTTGGACAATGAGCAGTTCTTC.

The genes are TRBV11-2 and TRBJ1-6; the match to TRBD1 covers 8 bases. The CDR3 has 18 amino acids. V lost 3 bases, J lost 4 bases, and 11 bases stayed unmatched. Germline V gives CDR1 SGHAT, CDR2 FQNNGV. The CDR3 bases are TGTGCCAGCAGCTTTAGATCAAGGGGACAGGTTTATAATTCACCCCTCCACTTT. It is translated as CASSFRSRGQVYNSPLHF.

This clone was picked up one time. The genes are TRBV20-1 and TRBJ2-1; D is perhaps TRBD1 (6 bases). The V end was cut by 3 bases, the J end by 6 bases, with 9 bases between. This CDR3 has 12 amino acids. CDR1 and CDR2 (germline): DFQATT, SNEGSKA (reference sequence). CDR3 sequence reads: CSASTGPNEQFF. In DNA, the CDR3 is TGCAGTGCTAGTACAGGGCCCAATGAGCAGTTCTTC.

The chain recombines TRBV28 with TRBJ1-1, with unresolved D. CDR3 length: 16 amino acids. Trimming shortened V by 1 base and J by 6 bases, and 18 bases separated the two germline ends. Looked up from germline, CDR1 is MDHEN and CDR2 is SYDVKM. DNA for the CDR3: TGTGCCAGCAGTTTATCCCAACCAAACTCACGGGCTGAAGCTTTCTTT. Translating gives CASSLSQPNSRAEAFF.

V usage is TRBV25-1 and J usage is TRBJ1-4; D uncertain. The CDR3 loop spans 13 amino acids. V lost 7 bases to trimming and J lost 4 bases, with 10 bases between them. Germline assignment: CDR1 MGHDK and CDR2 SYGVNS. CDR3 amino acids: CASTARLNEKLFF. The DNA of the CDR3 is TGTGCCAGCACAGCCAGACTTAATGAAAAACTGTTTTTT.

This clone showed up just once. The V gene is TRBV5-1, the J gene TRBJ1-1; 10 bases are a match to TRBD1. The CDR3 runs to 15 residues. Per the germline V gene, CDR1 is SGHRS and CDR2 is YFSETQ. V lost 0 bases to trimming and J lost 5 bases; unmatched junction nucleotides: 4. The CDR3 loop is CASSLGDRGRTEAFF. In nucleotides, the CDR3 is TGCGCCAGCAGCTTGGGGGACAGGGGAAGAACTGAAGCTTTCTTT.

The chain uses TRBV11-2 and TRBJ2-1, with D unresolved. Trimming took 1 base from V and 10 from J, leaving 8 bases between them. The CDR3 covers 12 residues. Germline loops: CDR1 SGHAT, CDR2 FQNNGV. CDR3 residues: CASSLVRGEQFF. Here the CDR3 DNA reads TGTGCCAGCAGCTTAGTAAGAGGCGAGCAGTTCTTC.

The chain carries TRBV6-5 and TRBJ2-7; TRBD1 aligns across 7 bases. Unmatched junction bases numbered 8, after V lost 4 bases and J lost 2 bases. CDR1 MNHEY and CDR2 SVGAGI come from the germline V gene. The CDR3 sequence is 15 residues long. In nucleotides, the CDR3 is TGTGCCAGCAGTTTTTCCCGGGACAGTACCTACGAGCAGTACTTC. Encoded protein: CASSFSRDSTYEQYF.

This sequence joins TRBV6-4 and TRBJ2-2, with unresolved D. Germline CDR1 MRHNA, CDR2 SNTAGT. V lost 7 bases and J 0 bases, leaving 12 bases between the germline ends. CDR3 size: 15 residues. CDR3 sequence reads: CASMSDNSNTGELFF. The CDR3 region has the DNA TGTGCCAGCATGAGTGACAATTCGAACACCGGGGAGCTGTTTTTT.

For this clone: The same CDR3 can be traced to other DNA sequences in this sample. V is TRBV19 and J is TRBJ2-6; no clear D. Between the trimmed V and J ends, which lost 2 bases and 0 bases, there was a span of 2 bases. The V gene's germline CDR1 is LNHDA and CDR2 SQIVND (reference sequence). The CDR3 is 14 residues long. The CDR3 loop is CASSIYSGANVLTF. CDR3 DNA sequence: TGTGCCAGTAGTATATACTCTGGGGCCAACGTCCTGACTTTC.

CDR3 sequence (DNA): TGTGCCAGCAGCTTAGCCGGGACAGACCGGTACGAGCAGTACTTC. It specifies CASSLAGTDRYEQYF. This chain joins TRBV7-2 and TRBJ2-7; 7 bases line up with TRBD1. CDR1 and CDR2 (germline): SGHTA, FQGNSA. The CDR3 extends over 15 amino acids. The ends lost 0 bases at V and 4 bases at J; junction bases unmatched: 6.

To note about this clone: The junction shows a germline mismatch at one end, possibly a read error. The rearrangement uses TRBV18 and TRBJ1-1; TRBD1 matches 7 bases. This CDR3 is 12 amino acids long. Germline V gives CDR1 KGHSH, CDR2 LQKENI. CDR3 protein: CASTGVKTEAFF. In nucleotides, the CDR3 is TGTGCCAGCACAGGGGTGAAGACTGAAGCTTTCTTT. The variable domain in full, completed from reference TRBV18 and TRBJ1-1, reads NAGVMQNPRHLVRRRGQEARLRCSPMKGHSHVYWYRQLPEEGLKFMVYLQKENIIDESGMPKERFSAEFPKEGPSILRIQQVVRGDSAAYFCASTGVKTEAFFGQGTRLTVV.

The genes are TRBV28 and TRBJ2-1; D is perhaps TRBD1 (5 bases). The V end lost 3 bases, the J end lost 4 bases, and 19 bases lay between the germline ends. The CDR3 totals 17 residues. Germline CDR1 MDHEN, CDR2 SYDVKM. CDR3 residues: CASSFESLRKGYNEQFF. The DNA for the CDR3 is TGTGCCAGCAGTTTCGAGTCACTGAGAAAGGGGTACAATGAGCAGTTCTTC.

The gene calls are TRBV5-5 and TRBJ1-3, with 7 bases lining up with TRBD1. The CDR3 has 16 amino acids. Per germline, CDR1 SGHKS and CDR2 YYEKEE (reference sequence). Trimming took 6 bases from V and 0 from J; bases not matched to a gene: 9. DNA for the CDR3: TGTGCCAGCAACCTATTCCGGGACAGCTCTGGAAACACCATATATTTT. This translates into CASNLFRDSSGNTIYF.

The chain links TRBV5-5 to TRBJ2-7; TRBD1 matches at 9 bases. V was clipped by 0 bases and J by 1 base; unmatched bases: 8. Germline V gene lookup returns CDR1 SGHKS and CDR2 YYEKEE (reference sequence). CDR3 size: 17 residues. CDR3 protein: CASSLGYGTGSSYEQYV. DNA of the CDR3: TGTGCCAGCAGCTTGGGGTACGGGACAGGGAGTTCCTACGAGCAGTACGTC.

This chain uses TRBV5-1 with TRBJ2-3; a possible D gene is TRBD2 (6 bases). The V end lost 4 bases, the J end lost 8 bases, and 11 bases lay between the germline ends. The CDR3 is made up of 12 amino acids. Germline V gives CDR1 SGHRS, CDR2 YFSETQ. In DNA form, the CDR3 reads TGCGCCAGCAGCCCGAACGGGGGTACGCAGTATTTT. This codes for CASSPNGGTQYF.

This chain joins TRBV12-5 and TRBJ2-3, with 10 bases matching TRBD2. With 9 bases clipped from V and 0 bases from J, the junction kept 6 bases outside the gene matches. Per germline, CDR1 LGHNT and CDR2 FRNRAP. This CDR3 spans 15 amino acids. For the CDR3, the DNA is TGTGCTAGCCTTCTAGCGGGGGCGAGCACAGATACGCAGTATTTT. Protein sequence: CASLLAGASTDTQYF.

The J gene is TRBJ1-1, the V gene TRBV25-1; D might be TRBD1 (6 bases). V lost 8 bases and J lost 1, with 17 bases in between. The germline CDR1 and CDR2 sequences are MGHDK and SYGVNS. The CDR3 has 15 residues. The DNA for the CDR3 is TGTGCCAGCTCTAGGGCAGGGGTTGCGAACACTGAAGCTTTCTTT. Translating gives CASSRAGVANTEAFF.

The CDR3, as DNA: TGTGCCAGCAGTTACAGCTCTAGCGGGGGAGGGGAGCAGTACTTC. This encodes CASSYSSSGGGEQYF. The chain recombines TRBV6-2 or TRBV6-3 with TRBJ2-7; TRBD2 matches 10 bases. V shed 2 bases and J 7 bases; nucleotides not matched to a gene: 8. CDR1 and CDR2 (germline): MNHEY, SVGEGT. This CDR3 is 15 amino acids long.

V and J are TRBV18 and TRBJ2-3, with 11 positions matching TRBD2. The V segment lost 8 bases and the J segment 1 base; nucleotides outside the gene matches: 8. There are 16 residues in the CDR3. Germline CDR1 is KGHSH and CDR2 is LQKENI. CDR3 nucleotides: TGTGCCAGCACCCGGTCTAGCGGGGGGCGCACAGATACGCAGTATTTT. The encoded protein is CASTRSSGGRTDTQYF.

Remarks on this clone: The junction shows a germline mismatch at one end, possibly a read error. This chain uses TRBV14 with TRBJ1-2; D is possibly TRBD1 (5 bases). The CDR3 is made up of 15 amino acids. The germline V gene encodes CDR1 SGHDN and CDR2 FVKESK. CDR3 nucleotides: TGTGCCAGCAGCCAAGAGGTGGAGGGGAACTCTGGCTACACCTTC. This translates into CASSQEVEGNSGYTF.

The chain couples TRBV6-6 to TRBJ2-1; TRBD2 aligns across 12 bases. The V gene end was trimmed by 7 bases and the J gene end by 5 bases; junction bases not matched to a gene: 6. Germline CDR1 MNHNY, CDR2 SVGAGI (reference sequence). The CDR3 runs 15 residues. The CDR3 DNA is TGTGCCAGCATTCAACTAGCGGGGGGAAACAATGAGCAGTTCTTC. Its protein product is CASIQLAGGNNEQFF.

The V and J genes are TRBV3-1 (or the pseudogene TRBV3-2) and TRBJ1-1; tentative D call: TRBD1 (5 bases). The CDR3 is made up of 15 amino acids. The V gene lost 7 bases and the J gene lost 1 base, with 16 bases spanning the gap. Germline V lookup: CDR1 LGHDT, CDR2 YNNKEL (reference sequence). CDR3 DNA: TGTGCCAGCATCCTCCGGGGGGGGAAGAACACTGAAGCTTTCTTT. It is translated as CASILRGGKNTEAFF.

This clone occurred a few times. J is TRBJ1-1 and V is TRBV7-8; TRBD1 might be the D (5 bases). The CDR3 sequence is 13 residues long. Germline V gives CDR1 SGHVS, CDR2 FQNEAQ. V lost 1 base and J 9 bases, leaving 12 bases between the germline ends. This chain's CDR3 is CASSLDLKGKAFF. The CDR3 DNA reads as TGTGCCAGCAGCTTAGATCTGAAGGGGAAAGCTTTCTTT.

The chain has TRBV28 and TRBJ2-6; 8 nucleotides align to TRBD1. Germline lookup yields CDR1 MDHEN and CDR2 SYDVKM. This CDR3 contains 18 residues. V lost 7 bases to trimming and J lost 0 bases; unmatched junction nucleotides: 11. The CDR3 loop is CASTLAGQGPSGANVLTF. The CDR3 bases are TGTGCCAGCACTCTGGCTGGACAGGGCCCCTCTGGGGCCAACGTCCTGACTTTC.